The 16 T cell receptor beta chains presented below share a single source sample, sequenced in a study of T cells after posttransplantation cyclophosphamide. Cyclophosphamide on days +3 and +4 followed busulfan-fludarabine conditioning and a marrow graft. The assay was immunoSEQ multiplex PCR, and TCRdb's table has in-frame clones only and misses some. Here the sample spans about 2,800 clones, less than 80% being singletons. Source: PBMCs, taken 30 days after allogeneic stem cell transplant with posttransplant cyclophosphamide. The receptors come from a male patient between 55 and 70 years old who received an allogeneic stem cell transplant from a related donor and was CMV-positive. Some T cells may be provided by the graft donor.

This rearrangement joins TRBV2 to TRBJ1-1; D might be TRBD1 (6 bases). The V gene's germline CDR1 is SNHLY and CDR2 FYNNEI. This CDR3 spans 14 amino acids. V gave up 4 bases and J gave up 1 base, with 10 bases separating them. Here the CDR3 DNA reads TGTGCCAGCAGTGGGGGGCGAGGGAACACTGAAGCTTTCTTT. This encodes CASSGGRGNTEAFF. The whole variable domain, remainder taken from reference TRBV2 and TRBJ1-1, is EPEVTQTPSHQVTQMGQEVILRCVPISNHLYFYWYRQILGQKVEFLVSFYNNEISEKSEIFDDQFSVERPDGSNFTLKIRSTKLEDSAMYFCASSGGRGNTEAFFGQGTRLTVV.

The chain recombines TRBV27 with TRBJ1-3; the D gene is possibly TRBD1 (6 bases). Trimming removed 6 bases from V and 0 bases from J, with 21 bases in between. From germline, CDR1 is MNHEY and CDR2 SMNVEV (reference sequence). This CDR3 contains 18 residues. CDR3 amino acids: CASSSFLGGTTSGNTIYF. CDR3 in DNA: TGTGCCAGCAGCTCCTTTCTCGGGGGGACAACCTCTGGAAACACCATATATTTT.

The rearrangement uses TRBV4-3 and TRBJ2-1; D unclear. There are 13 residues in the CDR3. Deletions cut 2 bases from V and 4 bases from J, with 6 bases between. The germline V gene encodes CDR1 LGHNA and CDR2 YSLEER. The CDR3 spells CASSQTEYNEQFF. The CDR3 nucleotides read TGCGCCAGCAGCCAAACAGAATACAATGAGCAGTTCTTC.

This clone was detected only once. The chain has TRBV5-1 and TRBJ2-1; TRBD1 aligns across 7 bases. The CDR3 runs to 15 residues. The germline V gene encodes CDR1 SGHRS and CDR2 YFSETQ. The J segment lost 3 bases and the V segment lost 4 bases, leaving 7 bases of the junction unmatched. CDR3 nucleotide sequence: TGCGCCAGCAGCCTCGGGGACAGCTTCTACAATGAGCAGTTCTTC. Translation: CASSLGDSFYNEQFF.

The rearrangement links TRBV2 to TRBJ1-2; tentatively, D is TRBD1 (6 bases). The CDR3 is 11 residues long. CDR1 and CDR2 (germline): SNHLY, FYNNEI. V was clipped by 10 bases and J by 7 bases, with 13 bases between them. CDR3 sequence: CATSRDTGYTF. CDR3 DNA: TGTGCCACCTCTCGGGACACTGGCTACACCTTC. Drawing the rest from reference TRBV2 and TRBJ1-2, the complete variable domain is EPEVTQTPSHQVTQMGQEVILRCVPISNHLYFYWYRQILGQKVEFLVSFYNNEISEKSEIFDDQFSVERPDGSNFTLKIRSTKLEDSAMYFCATSRDTGYTFGSGTRLTVV.

V usage is TRBV18 and J usage is TRBJ1-2; 12 positions match TRBD1. The length of the CDR3 is 15 residues. J was trimmed by 6 bases and V by 3 bases; bases with no gene match: 5. Germline V gene data show CDR1 as KGHSH and CDR2 as LQKENI. CDR3 in amino acids: CASSPGGQGADGYTF. As DNA, the CDR3 is TGTGCCAGCTCACCCGGGGGACAGGGGGCTGATGGCTACACCTTC.

The V gene is TRBV11-2, the J gene TRBJ2-1; TRBD2 matches 9 bases. The germline V gene has CDR1 SGHAT and CDR2 FQNNGV. V was pared by 0 bases and J by 4 bases, with 7 bases of the junction left unmatched. The CDR3 extends over 17 amino acids. The CDR3 DNA reads as TGTGCCAGCAGCTTAGATGAGTGGCGGGAGGGTTACAATGAGCAGTTCTTC. Its translation: CASSLDEWREGYNEQFF.

The chain combines TRBV30 with TRBJ2-7, with D unclear. The length of the CDR3 is 10 residues. CDR1 GTSNPN and CDR2 SVGIG come from the germline V gene (reference sequence). Trimming took off 3 bases at V and 7 bases at J, with 7 bases between the two ends. CDR3 sequence reads: CAWSRYEQYF. The DNA for the CDR3 is TGTGCCTGGAGCCGGTATGAGCAGTACTTC.

The rearrangement links TRBV14 to TRBJ1-1; 8 bases are shared with TRBD1. Per germline, CDR1 SGHDN and CDR2 FVKESK. Trimming took 0 bases from V and 5 from J; bases not matched to a gene: 8. CDR3 length equals 16 residues. The CDR3 spells CASSQETGGEGTEAFF. The CDR3 nucleotides read TGTGCCAGCAGCCAAGAAACAGGGGGAGAAGGGACTGAAGCTTTCTTT.

The V gene is TRBV2, the J gene TRBJ2-7; 13 positions match TRBD2. In germline, CDR1 is SNHLY, CDR2 FYNNEI. The CDR3 is made up of 14 amino acids. V lost 6 bases, J lost 2 bases, and 1 base stayed unmatched. The CDR3 DNA follows: TGTGCCAGCAGGGGGACTAGCGGGACCTACGAGCAGTACTTC. This codes for CASRGTSGTYEQYF.

The chain links TRBV5-1 to TRBJ2-7; 8 positions match TRBD2. Germline V lookup: CDR1 SGHRS, CDR2 YFSETQ. The length of the CDR3 is 14 residues. J lost 2 bases, V lost 0 bases, and 1 base had no gene match. Here the CDR3 DNA reads TGCGCCAGCAGCTTGGCCGGGAGGGCCTACGAGCAGTACTTC. Translated, it gives CASSLAGRAYEQYF.

The sample holds a few counts of this clone. The V call is TRBV10-3, the J call TRBJ2-1, with D perhaps matching TRBD2 (5 bases). The CDR3 runs 15 residues. The germline gives CDR1 ENHRY, CDR2 SYGVKD. Trimming removed 4 bases at V and 0 bases at J, with 10 bases between. DNA of the CDR3: TGTGCCATCAGTGCCGGAGGCGGCTCCTACAATGAGCAGTTCTTC. It encodes CAISAGGGSYNEQFF.

The V and J genes are TRBV30 and TRBJ1-5; D not resolved. V was trimmed by 2 bases and J by 3 bases, leaving 8 bases between them. The CDR3 is 13 residues long. Germline-derived CDR1 and CDR2 are GTSNPN and SVGIG (reference sequence). In DNA form, the CDR3 reads TGTGCCTGGAGTCTTGAGGACAATCAGCCCCAGCATTTT. As protein: CAWSLEDNQPQHF.

This chain connects TRBV18 to TRBJ2-7, with TRBD1 matching over 9 bases. The germline V gene encodes CDR1 KGHSH and CDR2 LQKENI. The CDR3 runs 13 residues. After removal of 4 bases from V and 5 bases from J, the junction contained 3 bases not matched to a gene. CDR3 coding DNA: TGTGCCAGCTCACGTGGGACAGGGAACGAGCAGTACTTC. Translating it yields CASSRGTGNEQYF.

This clone showed up just once. The chain recombines TRBV7-2 with TRBJ1-3; the match to TRBD1 covers 8 bases. CDR3 size: 17 residues. The germline gives CDR1 SGHTA, CDR2 FQGNSA. V was pared by 1 base and J by 1 base, with 6 bases of the junction left unmatched. The chain's CDR3 is CASSLGTGPKSGNTIYF. The CDR3 nucleotides read TGTGCCAGCAGCTTAGGGACAGGGCCCAAATCTGGAAACACCATATATTTT.

The chain carries TRBV28 and TRBJ1-2; 7 bases fit TRBD1. Trimming cost V 3 bases and J 0 bases; bases outside gene matches: 13. The CDR3 consists of 18 residues. CDR1 is MDHEN and CDR2 is SYDVKM in the germline V gene. The CDR3 region is CASSFFQGGPGTNYGYTF. The CDR3 nucleotides are TGTGCCAGCAGTTTCTTTCAAGGGGGCCCAGGGACTAACTATGGCTACACCTTC.